This T cell receptor beta chain was found in a study of cytomegalovirus exposure and HLA in healthy donors. Turning to this clone: Antigen: not known. Germline and junction disagree at one end, which may indicate a read error.

PCR primers comprised 60 Vbeta and 13 Jbeta primers. This table comes from immunoSEQ multiplex PCR, and its TCRdb copy is limited to in-frame clones, with some not included. In the table there are around 150,000 clones, 70% to 80% of which are singletons. Germline V gives CDR1 SEHNR, CDR2 FQNEAQ (reference sequence). The CDR3 has 12 amino acids. The study, taken as a whole, reports: In vitro testing confirmed a few CMV-associated chains as specific for CMV antigens. An analysis was carried out at a later point. It showed that HLA-associated TCR beta chains were more clonally expanded than equally common non-associated chains. Later analysis associated a missense DCLRE1C variant with TCR beta V- and J-gene trimming.

Source material: PBMCs. The J gene is TRBJ1-1, the V gene TRBV7-9; TRBD1 is a possible D gene (5 bases). The clonotype originates from a woman between 50 and 59 years old in good health and CMV-seronegative. The CDR3 DNA reads as TGTGCCAGCAGCATACAGGACACTGAAGCTCTCTTT. It translates to CASSIQDTEALF.